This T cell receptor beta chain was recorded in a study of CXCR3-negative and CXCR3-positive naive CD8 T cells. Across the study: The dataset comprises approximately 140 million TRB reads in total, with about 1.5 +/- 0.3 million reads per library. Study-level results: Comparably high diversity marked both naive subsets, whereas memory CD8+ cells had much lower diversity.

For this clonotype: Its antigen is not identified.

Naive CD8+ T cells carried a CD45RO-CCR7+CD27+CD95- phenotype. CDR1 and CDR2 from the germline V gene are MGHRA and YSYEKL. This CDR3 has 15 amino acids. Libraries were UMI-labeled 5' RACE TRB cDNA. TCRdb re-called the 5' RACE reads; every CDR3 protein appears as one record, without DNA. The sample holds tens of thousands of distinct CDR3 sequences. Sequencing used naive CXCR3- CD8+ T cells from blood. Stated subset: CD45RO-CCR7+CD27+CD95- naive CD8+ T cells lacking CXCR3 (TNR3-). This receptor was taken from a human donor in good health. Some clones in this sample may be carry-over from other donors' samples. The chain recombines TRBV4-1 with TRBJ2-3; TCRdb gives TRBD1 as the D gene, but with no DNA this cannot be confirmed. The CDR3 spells CASSQEGAITDTQYF.